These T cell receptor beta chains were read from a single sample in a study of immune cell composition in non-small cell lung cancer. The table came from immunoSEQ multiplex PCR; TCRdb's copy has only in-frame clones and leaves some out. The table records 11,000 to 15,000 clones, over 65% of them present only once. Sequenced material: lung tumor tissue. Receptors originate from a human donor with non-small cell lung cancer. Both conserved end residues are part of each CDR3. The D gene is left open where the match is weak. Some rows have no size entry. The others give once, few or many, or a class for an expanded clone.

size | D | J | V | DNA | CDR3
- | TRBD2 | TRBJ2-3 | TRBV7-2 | TGTGCCAGCAGCACCGCTAGCGGGAGCCCCGCGGAAAATACGCAGTATTTT | CASSTASGSPAENTQYF
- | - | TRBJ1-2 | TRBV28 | TGTGCCAGCAGCCCCGTGACTCCTCTGATTCGCTACACCTTC | CASSPVTPLIRYTF
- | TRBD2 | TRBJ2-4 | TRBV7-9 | TGTGCCAGCAGCTTCCGGGAGGGGCTATCGGGGGTAAACATTCAGTACTTC | CASSFREGLSGVNIQYF
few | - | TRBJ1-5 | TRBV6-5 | TGTGCCACTTCGTTATCTTACAATCAGCCCCAGCATTTT | CATSLSYNQPQHF
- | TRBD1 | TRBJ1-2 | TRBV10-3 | TGTGCCACCCAACAGACAGGGCAAAACCCTTATGGCTACACCTTC | CATQQTGQNPYGYTF
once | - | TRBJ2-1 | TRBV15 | TGTGCCACCAGCAGACAGAACTACAATGAGCAGTTCTTC | CATSRQNYNEQFF
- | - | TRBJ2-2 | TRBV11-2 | TGTGCCAGCAGCTTGCTGCAAGGGGCCGGGGAGCTGTTTTTT | CASSLLQGAGELFF
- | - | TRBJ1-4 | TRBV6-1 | TGTGCCAGCCGCCCTGGACCAGGGGAAAAACTGTTTTTT | CASRPGPGEKLFF
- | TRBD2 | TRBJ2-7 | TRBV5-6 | TGTGCCAGCAGCACGGATATACTAGCGGGCTACTACGAGCAGTACTTC | CASSTDILAGYYEQYF
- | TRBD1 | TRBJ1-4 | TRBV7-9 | TGTGCCAGCAGCCCCGGGACAGGGGGGCAGGAAAAACTGTTTTTT | CASSPGTGGQEKLFF
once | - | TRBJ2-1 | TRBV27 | TGTGCCAGCAGTTTAAAGGTGTCCAGGCCTTACAATGAGCAGTTCTTC | CASSLKVSRPYNEQFF
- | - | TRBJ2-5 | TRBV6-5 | TGTGCCAGCAGTTACTCGAACGGGGTTGGGGAGACCCAGTACTTC | CASSYSNGVGETQYF
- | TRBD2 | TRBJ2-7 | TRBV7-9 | TGTGCCAGCAGCGCGGGGACTAGCCAAACCTACGAGCAGTACTTC | CASSAGTSQTYEQYF
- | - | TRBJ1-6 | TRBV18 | TGTGCCAGCTCACCACTGGCCAGTGATAATTCACCCCTCCACTTT | CASSPLASDNSPLHF
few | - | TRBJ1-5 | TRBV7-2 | TGTGCCAGCAGCTTACAGGTTAGCAATCAGCCCCAGCATTTT | CASSLQVSNQPQHF
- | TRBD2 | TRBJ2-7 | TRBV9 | TGTGCCAGCAGCCCCCTCGGGACTAGCGGGAGCGGTGAGCAGTACTTC | CASSPLGTSGSGEQYF
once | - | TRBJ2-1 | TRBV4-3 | TGCGCCAGCAGCCAAGATAGAGCGATCGGCGACAATGAGCAGTTCTTC | CASSQDRAIGDNEQFF
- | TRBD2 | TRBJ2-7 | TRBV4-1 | TGCGCCAGCAGCCAAGTGCCTAGCGGGGGCTACGAGCAGTACTTC | CASSQVPSGGYEQYF
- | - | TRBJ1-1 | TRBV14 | TGTGCCAGCAGCCAACAGATGCAGGGGCGAACTCGTGGAGCTTTCTTT | CASSQQMQGRTRGAFF
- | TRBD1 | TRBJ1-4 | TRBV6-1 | TGTGCCAGCAAAGTGGCAGGGGGAGAAAAACTGTTTTTT | CASKVAGGEKLFF